This T cell receptor (beta chain) originates from a study of shared clonotypes between healthy human individuals. The method was immunoSEQ multiplex PCR; TCRdb's version includes in-frame clones alone and lacks a portion of them. This repertoire shows roughly 720,000 clones, less than 95% found once; its top ten account for 34%. The CDR3 contains 12 residues. Germline V CDR1 and CDR2: SGHNT, YYREEE (reference sequence). Trimming shortened V by 2 bases and J by 4 bases, and 3 bases separated the two germline ends. The chain combines TRBV5-4 with TRBJ2-2; no firm D call. This TCR came from a man between 18 and 35 years old in good health. Some clones in this sample may be carry-over from other donors' samples. The sample taken for sequencing was memory CD8+ T cells from PBMCs. Specified subset: CD45RO+ cells pooled with CCR7-negative TemRA cells. The CDR3 here is CASSFFTGELFF. The CDR3 nucleotides are TGTGCCAGCAGCTTCTTCACCGGGGAGCTGTTTTTT. Combining the CDR3 with reference TRBV5-4 and TRBJ2-2 gives the whole variable domain ETGVTQSPTHLIKTRGQQVTLRCSSQSGHNTVSWYQQALGQGPQFIFQYYREEENGRGNFPPRFSGLQFPNYSSELNVNALELDDSALYLCASSFFTGELFFGEGSRLTVL.